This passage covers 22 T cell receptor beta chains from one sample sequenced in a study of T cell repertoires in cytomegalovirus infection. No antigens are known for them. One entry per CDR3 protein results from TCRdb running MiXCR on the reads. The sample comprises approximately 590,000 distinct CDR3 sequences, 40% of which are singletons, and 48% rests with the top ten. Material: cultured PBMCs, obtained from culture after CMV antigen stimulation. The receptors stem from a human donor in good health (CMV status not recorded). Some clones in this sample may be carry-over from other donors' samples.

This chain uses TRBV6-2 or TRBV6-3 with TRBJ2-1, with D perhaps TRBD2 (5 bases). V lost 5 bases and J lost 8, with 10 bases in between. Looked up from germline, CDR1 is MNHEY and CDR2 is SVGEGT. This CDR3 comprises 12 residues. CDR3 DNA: TGTGCCAGCAGTCGGGGTGTCCATGAGCAGTTCTTC. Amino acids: CASSRGVHEQFF.

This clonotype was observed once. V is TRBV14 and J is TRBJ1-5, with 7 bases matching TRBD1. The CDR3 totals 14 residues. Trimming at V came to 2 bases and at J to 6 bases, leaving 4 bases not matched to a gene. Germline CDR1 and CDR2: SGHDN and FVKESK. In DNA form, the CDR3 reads TGTGCCAGCAGCCAAACAGGGGCCGGTCAGCCCCAGCATTTT. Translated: CASSQTGAGQPQHF.

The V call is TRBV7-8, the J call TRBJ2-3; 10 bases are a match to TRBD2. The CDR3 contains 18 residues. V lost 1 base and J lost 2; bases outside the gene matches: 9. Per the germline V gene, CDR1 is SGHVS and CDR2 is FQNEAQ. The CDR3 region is CASSLGLAGGTYTDTQYF. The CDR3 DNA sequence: TGTGCCAGCAGCTTAGGTTTAGCGGGAGGTACTTACACAGATACGCAGTATTTT.

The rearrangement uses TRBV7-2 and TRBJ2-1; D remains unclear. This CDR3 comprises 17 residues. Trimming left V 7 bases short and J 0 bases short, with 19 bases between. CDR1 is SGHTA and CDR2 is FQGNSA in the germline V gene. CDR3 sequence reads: CASTLLGIASSYNEQFF. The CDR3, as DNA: TGTGCCAGCACCTTGCTTGGAATCGCCAGCTCCTACAATGAGCAGTTCTTC.

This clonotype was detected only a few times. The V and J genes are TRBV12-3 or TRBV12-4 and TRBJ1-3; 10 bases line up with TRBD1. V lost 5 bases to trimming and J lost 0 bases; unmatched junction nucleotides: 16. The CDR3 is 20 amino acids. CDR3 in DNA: TGTGCCAGCAGTCTGCCCCGACAGGGGGCCAGGCGCGTCTCTGGAAACACCATATATTTT. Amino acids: CASSLPRQGARRVSGNTIYF.

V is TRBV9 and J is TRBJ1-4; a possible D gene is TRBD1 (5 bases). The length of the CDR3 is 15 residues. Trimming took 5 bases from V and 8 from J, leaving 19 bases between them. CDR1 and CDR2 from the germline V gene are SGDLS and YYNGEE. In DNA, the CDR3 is TGTGCCAGCAGTCCACGCACAGGCGAGGAAGAAAAACTGTTTTTT. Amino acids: CASSPRTGEEEKLFF. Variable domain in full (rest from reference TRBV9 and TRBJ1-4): DSGVTQTPKHLITATGQRVTLRCSPRSGDLSVYWYQQSLDQGLQFLIQYYNGEERAKGNILERFSAQQFPDLHSELNLSSLELGDSALYFCASSPRTGEEEKLFFGSGTQLSVL.

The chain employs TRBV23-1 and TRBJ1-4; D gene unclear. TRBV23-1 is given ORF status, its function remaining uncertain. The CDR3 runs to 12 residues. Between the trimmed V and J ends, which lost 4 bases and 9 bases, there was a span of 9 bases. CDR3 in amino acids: CASSPYLKKLFF. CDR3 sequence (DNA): TGCGCCAGCAGTCCGTACCTAAAAAAACTGTTTTTT.

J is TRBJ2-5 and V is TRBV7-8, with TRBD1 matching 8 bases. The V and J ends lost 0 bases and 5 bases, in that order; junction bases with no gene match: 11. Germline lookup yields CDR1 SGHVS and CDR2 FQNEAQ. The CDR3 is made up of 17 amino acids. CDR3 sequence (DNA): TGTGCCAGCAGCTTAGCCCGGGGGCTCAGGGGGCCCGAGACCCAGTACTTC. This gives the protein CASSLARGLRGPETQYF.

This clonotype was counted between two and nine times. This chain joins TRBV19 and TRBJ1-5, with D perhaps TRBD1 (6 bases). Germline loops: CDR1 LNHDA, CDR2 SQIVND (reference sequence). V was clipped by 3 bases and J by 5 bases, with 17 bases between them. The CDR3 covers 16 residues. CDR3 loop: CASSIPLTGLYQPQHF. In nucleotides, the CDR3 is TGTGCCAGTAGTATTCCGTTGACAGGACTCTATCAGCCCCAGCATTTT.

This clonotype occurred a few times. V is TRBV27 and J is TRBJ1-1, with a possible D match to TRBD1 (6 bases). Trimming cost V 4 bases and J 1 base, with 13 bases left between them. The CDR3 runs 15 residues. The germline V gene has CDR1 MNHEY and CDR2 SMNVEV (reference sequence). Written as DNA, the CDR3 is TGTGCCAGCAGTTGGGAGGGGGGGCCGAACACTGAAGCTTTCTTT. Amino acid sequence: CASSWEGGPNTEAFF.

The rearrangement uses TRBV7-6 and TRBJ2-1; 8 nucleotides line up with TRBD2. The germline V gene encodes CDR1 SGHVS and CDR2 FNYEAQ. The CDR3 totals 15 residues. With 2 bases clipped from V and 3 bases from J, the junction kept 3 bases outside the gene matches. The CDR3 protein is CASSLSGRNYNEQFF. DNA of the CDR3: TGTGCCAGCAGCTTAAGCGGGAGAAACTACAATGAGCAGTTCTTC.

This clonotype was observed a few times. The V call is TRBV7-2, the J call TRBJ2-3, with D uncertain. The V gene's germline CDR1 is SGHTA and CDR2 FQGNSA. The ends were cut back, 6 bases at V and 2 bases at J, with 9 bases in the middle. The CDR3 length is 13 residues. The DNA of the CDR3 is TGTGCCAGCAGTCTTGTGCACACAGATACGCAGTATTTT. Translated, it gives CASSLVHTDTQYF.

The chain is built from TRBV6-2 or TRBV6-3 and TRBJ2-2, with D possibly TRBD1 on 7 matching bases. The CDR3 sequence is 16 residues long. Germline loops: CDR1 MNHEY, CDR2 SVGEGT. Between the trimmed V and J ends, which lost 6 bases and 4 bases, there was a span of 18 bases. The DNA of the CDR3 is TGTGCCAGCAGCAACAGGAGGGGGCGGGCCACCGGGGAGCTGTTTTTT. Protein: CASSNRRGRATGELFF.

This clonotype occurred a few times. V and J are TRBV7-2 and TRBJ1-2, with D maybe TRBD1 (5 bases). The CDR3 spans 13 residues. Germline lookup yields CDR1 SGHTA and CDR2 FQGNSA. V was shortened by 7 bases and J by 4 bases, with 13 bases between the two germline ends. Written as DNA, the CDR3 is TGTGCCAGCATCCGAGGGACGTTCTATGGCTACACCTTC. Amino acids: CASIRGTFYGYTF.

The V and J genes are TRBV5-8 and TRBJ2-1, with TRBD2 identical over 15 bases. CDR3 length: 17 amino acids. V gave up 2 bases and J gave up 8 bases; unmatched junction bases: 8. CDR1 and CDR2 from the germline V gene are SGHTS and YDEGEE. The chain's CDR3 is CASSLRWTSGGAHEQFF. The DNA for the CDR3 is TGTGCCAGCAGCTTACGATGGACTAGCGGGGGGGCCCATGAGCAGTTCTTC.

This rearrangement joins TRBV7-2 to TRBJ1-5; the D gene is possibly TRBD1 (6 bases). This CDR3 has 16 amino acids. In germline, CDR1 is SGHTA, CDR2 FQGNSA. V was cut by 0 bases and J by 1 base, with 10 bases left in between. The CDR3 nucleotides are TGTGCCAGCAGCTTAGCGTCAGGGGCCAGCAATCAGCCCCAGCATTTT. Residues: CASSLASGASNQPQHF.

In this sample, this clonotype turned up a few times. CDR3 sequence: CASSILAGPYEQYF. The DNA of the CDR3 is TGTGCCAGTAGTATTCTAGCGGGCCCCTACGAGCAGTACTTC. The chain links TRBV19 to TRBJ2-7, with 8 bases fitting TRBD2. CDR1 and CDR2 from the germline V gene are LNHDA and SQIVND (reference sequence). This CDR3 contains 14 residues. The ends lost 3 bases at V and 2 bases at J; junction bases unmatched: 3.

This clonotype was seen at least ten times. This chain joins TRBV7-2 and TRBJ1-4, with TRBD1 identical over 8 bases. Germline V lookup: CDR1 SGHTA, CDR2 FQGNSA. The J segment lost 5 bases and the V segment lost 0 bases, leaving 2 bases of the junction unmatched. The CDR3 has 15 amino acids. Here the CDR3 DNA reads TGTGCCAGCAGCTTAGCTCGGACAGGGAATGAAAAACTGTTTTTT. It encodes CASSLARTGNEKLFF.

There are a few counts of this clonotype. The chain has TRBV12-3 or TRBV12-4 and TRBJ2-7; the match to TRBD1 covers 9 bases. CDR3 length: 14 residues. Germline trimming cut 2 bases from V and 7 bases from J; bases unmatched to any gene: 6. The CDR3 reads CASSLKQGAEEQYF. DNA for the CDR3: TGTGCCAGCAGTTTAAAACAGGGGGCGGAGGAGCAGTACTTC.

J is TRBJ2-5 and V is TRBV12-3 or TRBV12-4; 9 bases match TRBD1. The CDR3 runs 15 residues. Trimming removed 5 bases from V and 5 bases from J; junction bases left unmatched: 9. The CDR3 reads CASSRVRDRVETQYF. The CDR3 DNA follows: TGTGCCAGCAGTCGGGTCCGGGACAGGGTCGAGACCCAGTACTTC.

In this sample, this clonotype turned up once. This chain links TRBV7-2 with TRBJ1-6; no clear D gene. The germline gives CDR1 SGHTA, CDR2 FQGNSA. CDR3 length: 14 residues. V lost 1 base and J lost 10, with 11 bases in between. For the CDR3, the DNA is TGTGCCAGCAGCTTAGGCCCCCAGGTATCACCCCTCCACTTT. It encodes CASSLGPQVSPLHF.

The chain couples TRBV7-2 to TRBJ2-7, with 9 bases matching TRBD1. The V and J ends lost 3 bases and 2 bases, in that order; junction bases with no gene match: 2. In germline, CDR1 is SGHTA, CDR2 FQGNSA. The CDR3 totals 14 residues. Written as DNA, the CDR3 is TGTGCCAGCAGCTTTTGGACAGGGGCCTACGAGCAGTACTTC. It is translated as CASSFWTGAYEQYF. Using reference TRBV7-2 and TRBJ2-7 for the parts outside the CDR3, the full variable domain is GAGVSQSPSNKVTEKGKDVELRCDPISGHTALYWYRQSLGQGLEFLIYFQGNSAPDKSGLPSDRFSAERTGGSVSTLTIQRTQQEDSAVYLCASSFWTGAYEQYFGPGTRLTVT.